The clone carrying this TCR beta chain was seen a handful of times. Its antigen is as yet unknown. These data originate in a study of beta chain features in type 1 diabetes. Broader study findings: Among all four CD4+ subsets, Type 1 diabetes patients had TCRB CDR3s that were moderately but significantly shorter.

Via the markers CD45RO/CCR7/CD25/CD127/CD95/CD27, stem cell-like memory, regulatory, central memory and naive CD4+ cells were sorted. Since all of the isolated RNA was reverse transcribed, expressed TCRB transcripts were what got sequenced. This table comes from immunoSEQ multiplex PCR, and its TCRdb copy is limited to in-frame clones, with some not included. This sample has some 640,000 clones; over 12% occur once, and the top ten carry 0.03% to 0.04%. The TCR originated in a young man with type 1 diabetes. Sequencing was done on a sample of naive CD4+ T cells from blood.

CDR3 nucleotides: TGCAGCGCCACCGGGACTAGCGGGCCCCCGGACACCGGGGAGCTGTTTTTT. Its protein product is CSATGTSGPPDTGELFF. The J gene is TRBJ2-2, the V gene TRBV29-1; 12 nucleotides match TRBD2. The germline gives CDR1 SQVTM, CDR2 ANQGSEA. V lost 7 bases to trimming and J lost 3 bases; unmatched junction nucleotides: 12. The CDR3 spans 17 residues.